This T cell receptor beta chain emerged from a study of control samples from healthy donors and cancer patients. Repertoires were generated with immunoSEQ multiplex PCR, while TCRdb's copy carries only in-frame clones and drops some. Here the sample spans approximately 170,000 clones, about 91% being singletons. The table lists this clone with a count of one. Sequencing was performed on blood. This receptor was obtained from a woman in her thirties in good health.

In nucleotides, the CDR3 is TGTGCCAGCAGTCCCCAGAACACCGGGGAGCTGTTTTTT. Its translation: CASSPQNTGELFF. The chain couples TRBV27 to TRBJ2-2, with D unclear. The germline gives CDR1 MNHEY, CDR2 SMNVEV (reference sequence). The CDR3 consists of 13 residues. V was shortened by 5 bases and J by 1 base, with 5 bases between the two germline ends.